This T cell receptor (beta chain) emerged from a study of T cell responses to AZD1222 COVID-19 vaccine. Study outcomes and limitations: Donors, mostly white British, included more females; clonal diversity was possibly underestimated.

On this clone itself: Antigen: not known.

Assay: immunoSEQ multiplex PCR; the TCRdb copy retains only in-frame clones and omits some. The data contain fewer than 130,000 clones, roughly 93% of them seen just once; the ten biggest clones take up around 2.8%. The sequenced sample was peripheral blood, obtained 28 days after the second AZD1222 dose. The TCR comes from an adult who received the AZD1222 COVID-19 vaccine.

The CDR3 coding sequence is TGCGCCAGCAGCCCTCTACCGACGGATTATGGCTACACCTTC. Its translation is CASSPLPTDYGYTF. The chain has TRBV5-1 and TRBJ1-2; D not resolved. The CDR3 spans 14 residues. Germline CDR1 reads SGHRS; CDR2 reads YFSETQ. Trimming shortened V by 4 bases and J by 5 bases, and 15 bases separated the two germline ends.